A selection of T cell receptor beta chains follows, all from one sample in a study of regulatory T cells in long-lasting Graves disease. TCRdb independently ran MiXCR on the multiplex PCR reads; one entry per CDR3 protein. The table lists about 450,000 distinct CDR3 sequences, about 14% of them singletons. These data were likewise used in another study, on T cells in Graves' hyperthyroidism and ophthalmopathy.

This sample comprised peripheral blood mononuclear cells (PBMCs), obtained at new diagnosis, from a patient treated with antithyroid drugs. These receptors were collected from a woman between 50 and 59 years old with Graves disease. The CDR3 runs from the conserved cysteine through the conserved F or W. The order of the fields is CDR3 length, clone size, V gene, J gene, D gene, CDR3 protein, CDR3 DNA. The D gene is left open where the match is weak. Not all rows give a size; the values are once, few, many and, for expanded clones, a class.

cdr3_length: 15
clone_size: many
v_call: TRBV28
j_call: TRBJ2-1
d_call: TRBD1
cdr3_aa: CASSPPGQGLNEQFF
cdr3_nt: TGTGCCAGCAGTCCCCCGGGACAGGGGCTCAATGAGCAGTTCTTC

cdr3_length: 14
clone_size: many
v_call: TRBV27
j_call: TRBJ1-2
d_call: TRBD1
cdr3_aa: CASSLRQGNYGYTF
cdr3_nt: TGTGCCAGCAGTCTACGACAGGGAAACTATGGCTACACCTTC

cdr3_length: 16
clone_size: many
v_call: TRBV28
j_call: TRBJ2-1
d_call: NA
cdr3_aa: CASGVDRDPDPSPQFF
cdr3_nt: TGTGCCAGCGGAGTCGACCGGGACCCAGACCCGTCCCCGCAGTTCTTC

cdr3_length: 11
clone_size: many
v_call: TRBV28
j_call: TRBJ2-7
d_call: NA
cdr3_aa: CASSRAGEQYF
cdr3_nt: TGTGCCAGCAGCCGGGCTGGGGAGCAGTACTTC

cdr3_length: 14
clone_size: few
v_call: TRBV25-1
j_call: TRBJ2-3
d_call: NA
cdr3_aa: CASSVDRTTDTQYF
cdr3_nt: TGTGCCAGCAGTGTGGACAGAACCACAGATACGCAGTATTTT

cdr3_length: 15
clone_size: many
v_call: TRBV7-9
j_call: TRBJ2-5
d_call: NA
cdr3_aa: CASSTGLWRAETQYF
cdr3_nt: TGTGCCAGCAGCACTGGTTTATGGAGGGCGGAGACCCAGTACTTC

cdr3_length: 14
clone_size: many
v_call: TRBV7-9
j_call: TRBJ2-1
d_call: TRBD2
cdr3_aa: CASSGRDYYNEQFF
cdr3_nt: TGTGCCAGCAGCGGCCGGGACTACTACAATGAGCAGTTCTTC

cdr3_length: 13
clone_size: many
v_call: TRBV6-4
j_call: TRBJ1-5
d_call: TRBD1
cdr3_aa: CASSERDSQPQHF
cdr3_nt: TGTGCCAGCAGCGAGAGGGACAGCCAGCCCCAGCATTTT

cdr3_length: 15
clone_size: NA
v_call: TRBV29-1
j_call: TRBJ2-3
d_call: TRBD2
cdr3_aa: CSVTGTSGGAHTQYF
cdr3_nt: TGCAGCGTAACCGGGACTAGCGGGGGTGCGCATACGCAGTATTTT

cdr3_length: 17
clone_size: many
v_call: TRBV28
j_call: TRBJ2-3
d_call: NA
cdr3_aa: CASSLVRLVRSTDTQYF
cdr3_nt: TGTGCCAGCAGTTTAGTGCGACTAGTAAGGAGCACAGATACGCAGTATTTT

cdr3_length: 13
clone_size: many
v_call: TRBV9
j_call: TRBJ2-7
d_call: NA
cdr3_aa: CASSVGDRYEQYF
cdr3_nt: TGTGCCAGCAGCGTAGGAGATAGGTACGAGCAGTACTTC

cdr3_length: 16
clone_size: NA
v_call: TRBV6-1
j_call: TRBJ2-1
d_call: TRBD2
cdr3_aa: CASISGTSGSYNEQFF
cdr3_nt: TGTGCCAGCATTTCCGGGACTAGCGGTTCCTACAATGAGCAGTTCTTC

cdr3_length: 16
clone_size: NA
v_call: TRBV24-1
j_call: TRBJ2-1
d_call: TRBD2
cdr3_aa: CAASESSGRSYNEQFF
cdr3_nt: TGTGCCGCCAGTGAATCTAGCGGTCGCTCCTACAATGAGCAGTTCTTC

cdr3_length: 15
clone_size: NA
v_call: TRBV7-8
j_call: TRBJ1-1
d_call: NA
cdr3_aa: CASSRYRVMNTEAFF
cdr3_nt: TGTGCCAGCAGCCGATACAGGGTAATGAACACTGAAGCTTTCTTT

cdr3_length: 16
clone_size: few
v_call: TRBV6-2/TRBV6-3
j_call: TRBJ2-7
d_call: TRBD2
cdr3_aa: CASREFGTSGSYEQYF
cdr3_nt: TGTGCCAGCAGGGAATTTGGGACTAGCGGGAGTTACGAGCAGTACTTC

cdr3_length: 14
clone_size: NA
v_call: TRBV10-3
j_call: TRBJ2-7
d_call: TRBD2
cdr3_aa: CAISESEGRDEQYF
cdr3_nt: TGTGCCATCAGTGAGTCGGAGGGGAGGGACGAGCAGTACTTC

cdr3_length: 17
clone_size: NA
v_call: TRBV20-1
j_call: TRBJ1-5
d_call: TRBD1
cdr3_aa: CSATGGGQGSSNQPQHF
cdr3_nt: TGCAGTGCTACCGGGGGGGGACAGGGATCGAGCAATCAGCCCCAGCATTTT

cdr3_length: 15
clone_size: few
v_call: TRBV28
j_call: TRBJ2-1
d_call: NA
cdr3_aa: CASIAGTHSYNEQFF
cdr3_nt: TGTGCCAGCATTGCCGGGACACACTCCTACAATGAGCAGTTCTTC

cdr3_length: 14
clone_size: many
v_call: TRBV2
j_call: TRBJ1-2
d_call: NA
cdr3_aa: CASSEQDHGNGYTF
cdr3_nt: TGTGCCAGCAGTGAACAGGATCACGGAAATGGCTACACCTTC

cdr3_length: 16
clone_size: few
v_call: TRBV10-3
j_call: TRBJ2-7
d_call: TRBD2
cdr3_aa: CAISESLAGGTYEQYF
cdr3_nt: TGTGCCATCAGTGAGTCGCTAGCGGGAGGGACCTACGAGCAGTACTTC

cdr3_length: 10
clone_size: many
v_call: TRBV2
j_call: TRBJ1-4
d_call: NA
cdr3_aa: CASQTEKLFF
cdr3_nt: TGTGCCAGTCAAACAGAAAAACTGTTTTTT

cdr3_length: 11
clone_size: NA
v_call: TRBV2
j_call: TRBJ1-4
d_call: NA
cdr3_aa: CASSVSEKLFF
cdr3_nt: TGTGCCAGCAGTGTTTCTGAAAAACTGTTTTTT

cdr3_length: 14
clone_size: NA
v_call: TRBV11-1
j_call: TRBJ1-1
d_call: NA
cdr3_aa: CASSLAATGSEAFF
cdr3_nt: TGTGCCAGCAGCTTGGCCGCTACGGGGAGTGAAGCTTTCTTT

cdr3_length: 21
clone_size: NA
v_call: TRBV5-1
j_call: TRBJ2-4
d_call: TRBD2
cdr3_aa: CASSLRTSGSMSAGAKNIQYF
cdr3_nt: TGCGCCAGCAGCTTGCGGACTAGCGGGAGTATGTCGGCTGGAGCCAAAAACATTCAGTACTTC

cdr3_length: 14
clone_size: many
v_call: TRBV2
j_call: TRBJ2-4
d_call: NA
cdr3_aa: CASSEAGSGNIQYF
cdr3_nt: TGTGCCAGCAGTGAAGCAGGGTCGGGAAACATTCAGTACTTC

cdr3_length: 14
clone_size: NA
v_call: TRBV10-3
j_call: TRBJ2-3
d_call: NA
cdr3_aa: CAISDVIAADTQYF
cdr3_nt: TGTGCCATCAGTGATGTAATAGCCGCAGATACGCAGTATTTT

cdr3_length: 13
clone_size: many
v_call: TRBV2
j_call: TRBJ2-7
d_call: TRBD2
cdr3_aa: CASKRDYSYEQYF
cdr3_nt: TGTGCCAGCAAAAGGGACTACTCCTACGAGCAGTACTTC

cdr3_length: 14
clone_size: many
v_call: TRBV5-6
j_call: TRBJ1-1
d_call: NA
cdr3_aa: CASSLDGGGTEAFF
cdr3_nt: TGTGCCAGCAGCTTGGATGGGGGAGGCACTGAAGCTTTCTTT

cdr3_length: 16
clone_size: many
v_call: TRBV3-1
j_call: TRBJ2-1
d_call: NA
cdr3_aa: CASSLGPDISYNEQFF
cdr3_nt: TGTGCCAGCAGCCTGGGGCCAGACATCTCCTACAATGAGCAGTTCTTC

cdr3_length: 14
clone_size: NA
v_call: TRBV5-1
j_call: TRBJ1-2
d_call: NA
cdr3_aa: CASTTGALNYGYTF
cdr3_nt: TGCGCCAGCACAACAGGAGCCTTGAATTATGGCTACACCTTC

cdr3_length: 13
clone_size: many
v_call: TRBV5-1
j_call: TRBJ2-7
d_call: TRBD2
cdr3_aa: CASSLQREPEQYF
cdr3_nt: TGCGCCAGCAGCTTGCAGCGGGAGCCCGAGCAGTACTTC

cdr3_length: 16
clone_size: many
v_call: TRBV6-9
j_call: TRBJ2-7
d_call: NA
cdr3_aa: CASSYSSLGASYEQYF
cdr3_nt: TGTGCCAGCAGTTACTCATCCCTGGGTGCCTCCTACGAGCAGTACTTC

cdr3_length: 11
clone_size: many
v_call: TRBV2
j_call: TRBJ2-3
d_call: NA
cdr3_aa: CASSSEAKQYF
cdr3_nt: TGTGCCAGCAGCTCCGAAGCTAAGCAGTATTTT

cdr3_length: 16
clone_size: few
v_call: TRBV5-5
j_call: TRBJ1-2
d_call: TRBD1
cdr3_aa: CASTLSPTGTGHGYTF
cdr3_nt: TGTGCCAGCACCTTATCGCCCACCGGGACAGGGCATGGCTACACCTTC

cdr3_length: 17
clone_size: few
v_call: TRBV9
j_call: TRBJ1-3
d_call: NA
cdr3_aa: CASSAQGRTISGNTIYF
cdr3_nt: TGTGCCAGCAGCGCGCAGGGACGGACCATCTCTGGAAACACCATATATTTT

cdr3_length: 16
clone_size: many
v_call: TRBV19
j_call: TRBJ2-5
d_call: TRBD2
cdr3_aa: CASSIGLAGDAETQYF
cdr3_nt: TGTGCCAGTAGTATAGGACTAGCGGGAGATGCAGAGACCCAGTACTTC

cdr3_length: 13
clone_size: few
v_call: TRBV5-1
j_call: TRBJ2-1
d_call: NA
cdr3_aa: CASSLGRGAEQFF
cdr3_nt: TGCGCCAGCAGCTTGGGTCGGGGCGCTGAGCAGTTCTTC

cdr3_length: 15
clone_size: NA
v_call: TRBV5-5
j_call: TRBJ2-5
d_call: TRBD2
cdr3_aa: CASSLGIAGEETQYF
cdr3_nt: TGTGCCAGCAGCTTGGGTATAGCGGGAGAAGAGACCCAGTACTTC

cdr3_length: 14
clone_size: few
v_call: TRBV28
j_call: TRBJ2-3
d_call: TRBD1
cdr3_aa: CASSLSTGGYTRYF
cdr3_nt: TGTGCCAGCAGTTTATCCACAGGGGGCTATACGCGGTATTTT

cdr3_length: 15
clone_size: NA
v_call: TRBV5-6
j_call: TRBJ2-7
d_call: NA
cdr3_aa: CASSLGSSRTYEQYF
cdr3_nt: TGTGCCAGCAGCTTGGGGTCTAGCCGCACCTACGAGCAGTACTTC

cdr3_length: 15
clone_size: few
v_call: TRBV7-9
j_call: TRBJ1-6
d_call: NA
cdr3_aa: CASSLEAVGGSPLHF
cdr3_nt: TGTGCCAGCAGCTTAGAGGCAGTTGGTGGTTCACCCCTCCACTTT

cdr3_length: 16
clone_size: NA
v_call: TRBV28
j_call: TRBJ1-6
d_call: TRBD1
cdr3_aa: CASSERQGTDNSPLHF
cdr3_nt: TGTGCCAGCAGTGAAAGACAGGGAACGGATAATTCACCCCTCCACTTT

cdr3_length: 14
clone_size: many
v_call: TRBV20-1
j_call: TRBJ1-1
d_call: NA
cdr3_aa: CSARDQPLNTEAFF
cdr3_nt: TGCAGTGCTAGAGATCAACCCTTGAACACTGAAGCTTTCTTT

cdr3_length: 14
clone_size: NA
v_call: TRBV3-1
j_call: TRBJ2-2
d_call: NA
cdr3_aa: CASSQVAAAGELFF
cdr3_nt: TGTGCCAGCAGCCAAGTTGCCGCGGCCGGGGAGCTGTTTTTT

cdr3_length: 18
clone_size: NA
v_call: TRBV19
j_call: TRBJ2-2
d_call: NA
cdr3_aa: CASSSHAGSSKNTGELFF
cdr3_nt: TGTGCCAGTAGTTCACACGCGGGCAGCTCAAAGAACACCGGGGAGCTGTTTTTT

cdr3_length: 14
clone_size: many
v_call: TRBV20-1
j_call: TRBJ2-1
d_call: NA
cdr3_aa: CSARDVNENNEQFF
cdr3_nt: TGCAGTGCTAGAGATGTGAACGAGAACAATGAGCAGTTCTTC

cdr3_length: 14
clone_size: NA
v_call: TRBV20-1
j_call: TRBJ1-1
d_call: TRBD1
cdr3_aa: CSAPRTGEGTEALF
cdr3_nt: TGCAGTGCTCCGAGGACAGGGGAGGGCACTGAAGCTCTCTTT

cdr3_length: 16
clone_size: many
v_call: TRBV28
j_call: TRBJ2-3
d_call: TRBD2
cdr3_aa: CASSSTSGLTTDTQYF
cdr3_nt: TGTGCCAGCAGTTCCACTAGCGGCTTGACCACAGATACGCAGTATTTT

cdr3_length: 11
clone_size: NA
v_call: TRBV10-3
j_call: TRBJ2-1
d_call: NA
cdr3_aa: CAIRGSDEQFF
cdr3_nt: TGTGCCATCCGAGGGAGCGATGAGCAGTTCTTC

cdr3_length: 13
clone_size: many
v_call: TRBV6-1
j_call: TRBJ2-7
d_call: TRBD1
cdr3_aa: CASRVDRVGEQYF
cdr3_nt: TGTGCCAGCAGGGTGGACAGGGTCGGCGAGCAGTACTTC

cdr3_length: 16
clone_size: many
v_call: TRBV28
j_call: TRBJ1-1
d_call: NA
cdr3_aa: CASSLLSLGRSHEAFF
cdr3_nt: TGTGCCAGCAGTCTACTATCACTGGGACGGAGCCATGAAGCTTTCTTT

cdr3_length: 15
clone_size: many
v_call: TRBV7-9
j_call: TRBJ2-2
d_call: NA
cdr3_aa: CASSSNLGRTGELFF
cdr3_nt: TGTGCCAGCAGCTCCAACTTAGGACGGACCGGGGAGCTGTTTTTT

cdr3_length: 14
clone_size: many
v_call: TRBV5-1
j_call: TRBJ2-7
d_call: NA
cdr3_aa: CASSLTRSSYEQYF
cdr3_nt: TGCGCCAGCAGCTTGACGCGATCCTCTTACGAGCAGTACTTC

cdr3_length: 16
clone_size: few
v_call: TRBV29-1
j_call: TRBJ2-7
d_call: TRBD2
cdr3_aa: CSGGTSGRAGDYEQYF
cdr3_nt: TGCAGCGGCGGGACTAGCGGGAGGGCCGGGGATTACGAGCAGTACTTC

cdr3_length: 15
clone_size: many
v_call: TRBV6-2/TRBV6-3
j_call: TRBJ2-7
d_call: NA
cdr3_aa: CASSYGDTPGYEQYF
cdr3_nt: TGTGCCAGCAGTTACGGAGACACCCCTGGCTACGAGCAGTACTTC

cdr3_length: 15
clone_size: NA
v_call: TRBV7-6
j_call: TRBJ2-6
d_call: NA
cdr3_aa: CASSVFGAGANVLTF
cdr3_nt: TGTGCCAGCAGCGTTTTTGGGGCTGGGGCCAACGTCCTGACTTTC

cdr3_length: 18
clone_size: few
v_call: TRBV3-1
j_call: TRBJ2-6
d_call: TRBD1
cdr3_aa: CASSQVPGTGVGANVLTF
cdr3_nt: TGTGCCAGCAGCCAAGTCCCTGGGACAGGGGTCGGGGCCAACGTCCTGACTTTC

cdr3_length: 14
clone_size: NA
v_call: TRBV20-1
j_call: TRBJ2-1
d_call: TRBD2
cdr3_aa: CSGCPSGRPNEQFF
cdr3_nt: TGCAGTGGGTGCCCTAGCGGGAGGCCGAATGAGCAGTTCTTC

cdr3_length: 15
clone_size: many
v_call: TRBV6-1
j_call: TRBJ2-7
d_call: TRBD1
cdr3_aa: CASSEDGTGAYEQYF
cdr3_nt: TGTGCCAGCAGTGAAGACGGGACAGGGGCCTACGAGCAGTACTTC